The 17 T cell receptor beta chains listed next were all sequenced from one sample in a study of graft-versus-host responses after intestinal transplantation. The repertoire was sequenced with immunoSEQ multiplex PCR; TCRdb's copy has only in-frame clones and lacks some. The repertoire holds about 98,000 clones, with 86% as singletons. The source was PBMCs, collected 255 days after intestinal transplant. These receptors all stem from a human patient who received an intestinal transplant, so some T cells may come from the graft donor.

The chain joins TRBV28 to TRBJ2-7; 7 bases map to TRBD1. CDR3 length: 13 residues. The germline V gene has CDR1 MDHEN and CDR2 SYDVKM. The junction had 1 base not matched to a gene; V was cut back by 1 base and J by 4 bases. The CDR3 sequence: CASSLSDRYEQYV. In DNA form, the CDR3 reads TGTGCCAGCAGTTTATCGGACAGGTACGAGCAGTACGTC.

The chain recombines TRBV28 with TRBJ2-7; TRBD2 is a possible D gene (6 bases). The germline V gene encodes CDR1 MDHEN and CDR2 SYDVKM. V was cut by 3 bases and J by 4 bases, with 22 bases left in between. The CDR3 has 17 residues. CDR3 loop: CASSLEPSGLIGYEQYF. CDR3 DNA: TGTGCCAGCAGTTTGGAACCGTCGGGACTGATTGGTTACGAGCAGTACTTC.

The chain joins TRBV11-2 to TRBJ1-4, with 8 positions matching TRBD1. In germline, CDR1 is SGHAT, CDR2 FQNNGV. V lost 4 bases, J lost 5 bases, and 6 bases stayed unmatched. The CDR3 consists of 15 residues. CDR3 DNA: TGTGCCAGCAGCTCGACAGGGGCGGGGAATGAAAAACTGTTTTTT. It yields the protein CASSSTGAGNEKLFF. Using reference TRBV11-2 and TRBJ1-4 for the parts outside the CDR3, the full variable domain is EAGVAQSPRYKIIEKRQSVAFWCNPISGHATLYWYQQILGQGPKLLIQFQNNGVVDDSQLPKDRFSAERLKGVDSTLKIQPAKLEDSAVYLCASSSTGAGNEKLFFGSGTQLSVL.

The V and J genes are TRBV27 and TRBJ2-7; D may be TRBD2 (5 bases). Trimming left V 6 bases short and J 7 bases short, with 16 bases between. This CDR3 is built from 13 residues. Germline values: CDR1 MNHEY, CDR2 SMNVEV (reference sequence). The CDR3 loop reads CASSTYGVGEQYF. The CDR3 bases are TGTGCCAGCAGCACGTACGGGGTGGGGGAGCAGTACTTC.

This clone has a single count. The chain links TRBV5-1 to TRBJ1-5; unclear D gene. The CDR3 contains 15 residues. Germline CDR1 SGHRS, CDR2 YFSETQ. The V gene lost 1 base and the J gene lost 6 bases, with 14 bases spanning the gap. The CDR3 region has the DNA TGCGCCAGCAGCTTGTCGACGGGTCGGGGTCAGCCCCAGCATTTT. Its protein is CASSLSTGRGQPQHF.

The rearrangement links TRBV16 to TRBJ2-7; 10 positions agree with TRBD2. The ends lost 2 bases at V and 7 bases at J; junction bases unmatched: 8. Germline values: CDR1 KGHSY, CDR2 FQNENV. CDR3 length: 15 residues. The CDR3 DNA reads TGTGCCAGCAGCCAAGTGAGCGGGGGGGCGAGGGAGCAGTACGTC. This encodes CASSQVSGGAREQYV.

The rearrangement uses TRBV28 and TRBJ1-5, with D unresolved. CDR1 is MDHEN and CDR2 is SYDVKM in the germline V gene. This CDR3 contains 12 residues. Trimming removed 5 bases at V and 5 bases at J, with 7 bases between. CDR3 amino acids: CASSPLYQPQHF. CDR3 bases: TGTGCCAGCAGTCCGTTGTATCAGCCCCAGCATTTT.

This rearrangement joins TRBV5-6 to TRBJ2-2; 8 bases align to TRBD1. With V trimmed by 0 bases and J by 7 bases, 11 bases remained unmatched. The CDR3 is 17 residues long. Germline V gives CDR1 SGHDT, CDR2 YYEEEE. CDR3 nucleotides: TGTGCCAGCAGCTTGGAAATGGGCCAGGGGGCTGGCGGGGAGCTGTTTTTT. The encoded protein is CASSLEMGQGAGGELFF.

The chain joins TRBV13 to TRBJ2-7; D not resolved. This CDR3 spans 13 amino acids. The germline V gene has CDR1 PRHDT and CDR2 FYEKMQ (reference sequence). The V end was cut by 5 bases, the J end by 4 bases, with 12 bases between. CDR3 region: CASSPGNGYEQYV. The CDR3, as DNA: TGTGCCAGCAGCCCTGGCAATGGGTACGAGCAGTACGTC.

CDR3 sequence reads: CASSSTGGDGYTF. In nucleotides, the CDR3 is TGTGCCAGCAGCTCCACAGGGGGCGATGGCTACACCTTC. The rearrangement joins TRBV7-2 to TRBJ1-2; 9 bases agree with TRBD1. V was clipped by 4 bases and J by 6 bases; unmatched bases: 3. Germline assignment: CDR1 SGHTA and CDR2 FQGNSA. This CDR3 is 13 amino acids long.

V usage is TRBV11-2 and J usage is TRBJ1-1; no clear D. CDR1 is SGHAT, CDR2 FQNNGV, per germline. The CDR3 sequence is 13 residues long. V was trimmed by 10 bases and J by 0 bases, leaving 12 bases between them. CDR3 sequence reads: CATSGFMNTEAFF. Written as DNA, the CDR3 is TGTGCCACCTCGGGTTTTATGAACACTGAAGCTTTCTTT.

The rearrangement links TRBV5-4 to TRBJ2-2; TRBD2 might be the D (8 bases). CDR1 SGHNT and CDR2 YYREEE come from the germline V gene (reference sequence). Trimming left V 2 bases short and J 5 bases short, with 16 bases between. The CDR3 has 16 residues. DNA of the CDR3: TGTGCCAGCAGCTTCCGACAGGGCGGGGGGACCGGGGAGCTGTTTTTT. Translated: CASSFRQGGGTGELFF. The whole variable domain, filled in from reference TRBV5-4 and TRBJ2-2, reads ETGVTQSPTHLIKTRGQQVTLRCSSQSGHNTVSWYQQALGQGPQFIFQYYREEENGRGNFPPRFSGLQFPNYSSELNVNALELDDSALYLCASSFRQGGGTGELFFGEGSRLTVL.

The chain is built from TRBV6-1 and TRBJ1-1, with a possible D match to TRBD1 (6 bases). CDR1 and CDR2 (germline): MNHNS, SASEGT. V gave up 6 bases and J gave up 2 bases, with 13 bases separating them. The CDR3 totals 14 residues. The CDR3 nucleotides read TGTGCCAGCAGGACAACAGGGCTCAACACTGAAGCTTTCTTT. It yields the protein CASRTTGLNTEAFF.

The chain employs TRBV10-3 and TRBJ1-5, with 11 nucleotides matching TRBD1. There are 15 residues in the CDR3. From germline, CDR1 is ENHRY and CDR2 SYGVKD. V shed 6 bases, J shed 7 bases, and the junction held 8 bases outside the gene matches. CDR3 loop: CAISSGTGGHQPQHF. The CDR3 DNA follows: TGTGCCATCAGCTCCGGGACAGGGGGACACCAGCCCCAGCATTTT.

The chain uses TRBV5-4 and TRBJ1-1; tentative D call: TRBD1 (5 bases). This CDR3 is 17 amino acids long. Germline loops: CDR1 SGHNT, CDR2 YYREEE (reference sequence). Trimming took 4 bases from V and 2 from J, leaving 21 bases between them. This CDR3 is CASSHKPPSTANTEAFF. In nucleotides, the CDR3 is TGTGCCAGCAGCCACAAACCCCCTTCGACAGCTAACACTGAAGCTTTCTTT.

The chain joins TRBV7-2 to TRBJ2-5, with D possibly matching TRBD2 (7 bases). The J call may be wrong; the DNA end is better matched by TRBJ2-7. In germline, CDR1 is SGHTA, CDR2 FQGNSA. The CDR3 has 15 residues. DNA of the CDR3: TGTGCCAGCAGCTTAGGCGGGGGCCCGACCTACGAGCAGTACTTC. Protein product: CASSLGGGPTYEQYF.

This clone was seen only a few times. CDR3 sequence: CASSSSGDSGNTIYF. For the CDR3, the DNA is TGTGCCAGCAGCTCCTCCGGGGACTCTGGAAACACCATATATTTT. The V gene is TRBV6-5, the J gene TRBJ1-3; D gene unclear. This CDR3 has 15 amino acids. Trimming shortened V by 6 bases and J by 0 bases, and 12 bases separated the two germline ends. The germline V gene has CDR1 MNHEY and CDR2 SVGAGI.